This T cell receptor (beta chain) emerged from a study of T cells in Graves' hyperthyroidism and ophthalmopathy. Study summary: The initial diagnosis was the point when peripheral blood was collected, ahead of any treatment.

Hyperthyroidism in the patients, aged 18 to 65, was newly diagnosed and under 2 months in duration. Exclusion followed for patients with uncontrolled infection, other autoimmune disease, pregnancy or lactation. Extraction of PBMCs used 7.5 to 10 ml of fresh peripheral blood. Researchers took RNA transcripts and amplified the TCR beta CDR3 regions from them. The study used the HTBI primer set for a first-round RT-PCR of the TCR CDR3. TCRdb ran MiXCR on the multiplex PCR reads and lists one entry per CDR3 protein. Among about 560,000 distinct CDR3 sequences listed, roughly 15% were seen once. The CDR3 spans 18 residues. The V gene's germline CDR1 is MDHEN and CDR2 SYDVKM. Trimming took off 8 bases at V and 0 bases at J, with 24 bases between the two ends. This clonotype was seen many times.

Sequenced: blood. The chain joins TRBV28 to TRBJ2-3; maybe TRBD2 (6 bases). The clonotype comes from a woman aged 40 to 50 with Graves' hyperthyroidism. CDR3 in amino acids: CASGDGSGNDGSTDTQYF. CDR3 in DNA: TGTGCCAGCGGAGACGGGAGTGGAAATGACGGTAGCACAGATACGCAGTATTTT.